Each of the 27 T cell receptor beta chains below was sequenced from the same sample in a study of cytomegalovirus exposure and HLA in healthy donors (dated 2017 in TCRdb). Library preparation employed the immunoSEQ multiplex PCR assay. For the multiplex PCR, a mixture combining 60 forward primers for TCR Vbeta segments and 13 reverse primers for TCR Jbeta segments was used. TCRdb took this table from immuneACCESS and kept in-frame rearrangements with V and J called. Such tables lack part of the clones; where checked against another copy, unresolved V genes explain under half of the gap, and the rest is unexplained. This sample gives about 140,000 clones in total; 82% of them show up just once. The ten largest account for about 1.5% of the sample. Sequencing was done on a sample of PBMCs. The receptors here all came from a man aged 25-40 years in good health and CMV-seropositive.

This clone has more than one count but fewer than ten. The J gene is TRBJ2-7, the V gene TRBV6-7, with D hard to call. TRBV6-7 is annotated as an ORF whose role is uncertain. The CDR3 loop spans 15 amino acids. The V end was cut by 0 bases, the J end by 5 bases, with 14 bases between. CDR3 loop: CASSYSSDLPHEQYF. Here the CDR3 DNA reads TGTGCCAGCAGTTACTCGAGTGATCTTCCCCACGAGCAGTACTTC.

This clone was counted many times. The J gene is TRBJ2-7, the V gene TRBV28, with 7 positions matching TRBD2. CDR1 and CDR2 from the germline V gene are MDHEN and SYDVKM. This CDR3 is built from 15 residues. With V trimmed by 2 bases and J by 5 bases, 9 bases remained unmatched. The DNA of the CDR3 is TGTGCCAGCAGTTTAAGCGGGGCGCGTCATGACGAGCAGTACTTC. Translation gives CASSLSGARHDEQYF.

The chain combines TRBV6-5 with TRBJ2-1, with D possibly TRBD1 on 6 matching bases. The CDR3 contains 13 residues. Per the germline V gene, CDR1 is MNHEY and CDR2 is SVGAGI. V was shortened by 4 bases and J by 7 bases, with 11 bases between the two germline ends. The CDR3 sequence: CASSLDSRNEQFF. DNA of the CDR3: TGTGCCAGCAGTTTGGACAGTAGGAATGAGCAGTTCTTC.

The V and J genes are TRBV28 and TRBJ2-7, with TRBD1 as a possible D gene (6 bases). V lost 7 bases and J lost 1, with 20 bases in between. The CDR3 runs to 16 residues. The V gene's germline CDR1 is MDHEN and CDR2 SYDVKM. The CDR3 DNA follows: TGTGCCAGCATCTCCGGCCAGGGGAAATGGTCCTACGAGCAGTACTTC. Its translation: CASISGQGKWSYEQYF.

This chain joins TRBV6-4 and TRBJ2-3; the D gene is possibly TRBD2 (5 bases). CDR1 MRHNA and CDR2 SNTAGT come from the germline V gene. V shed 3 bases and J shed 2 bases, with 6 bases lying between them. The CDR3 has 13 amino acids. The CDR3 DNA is TGTGCCAGCAGTGAGACTACCACAGATACGCAGTATTTT. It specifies CASSETTTDTQYF.

The CDR3 DNA follows: TGTGCCATCAGTGCCGCAGGGGTGAGGAGAGAGACCCAGTACTTC. It yields the protein CAISAAGVRRETQYF. J is TRBJ2-5 and V is TRBV10-3; D possibly corresponds to TRBD1 (6 bases). The CDR3 runs to 15 residues. Trimming took off 4 bases at V and 4 bases at J, with 16 bases between the two ends. Germline-derived CDR1 and CDR2 are ENHRY and SYGVKD.

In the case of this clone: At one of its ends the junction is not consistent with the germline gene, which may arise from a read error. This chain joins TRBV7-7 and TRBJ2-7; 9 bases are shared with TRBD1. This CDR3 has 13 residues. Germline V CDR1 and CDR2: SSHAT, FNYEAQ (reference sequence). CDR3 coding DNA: TGTGCTAGCAGCTTTGGGACAGGGAACGAGCAGTACTTC. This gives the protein CASSFGTGNEQYF.

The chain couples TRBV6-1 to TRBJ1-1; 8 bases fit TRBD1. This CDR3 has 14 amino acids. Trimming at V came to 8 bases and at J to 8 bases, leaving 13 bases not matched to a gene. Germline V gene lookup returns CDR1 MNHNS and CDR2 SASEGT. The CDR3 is CASLWGQAGMEAFF. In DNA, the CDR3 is TGTGCCAGCTTATGGGGACAGGCGGGGATGGAAGCTTTCTTT.

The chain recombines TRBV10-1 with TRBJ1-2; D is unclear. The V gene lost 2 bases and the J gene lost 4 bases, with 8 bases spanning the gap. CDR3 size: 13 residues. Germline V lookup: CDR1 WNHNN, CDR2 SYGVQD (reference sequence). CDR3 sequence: CASSETPSYGYTF. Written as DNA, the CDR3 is TGCGCCAGCAGTGAGACACCCTCCTATGGCTACACCTTC.

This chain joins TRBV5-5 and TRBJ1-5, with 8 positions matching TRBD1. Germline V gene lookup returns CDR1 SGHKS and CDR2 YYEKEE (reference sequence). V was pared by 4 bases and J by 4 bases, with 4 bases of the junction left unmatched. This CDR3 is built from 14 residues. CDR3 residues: CASSPRQGNQPQHF. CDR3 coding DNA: TGTGCCAGCAGCCCTCGACAGGGGAATCAGCCCCAGCATTTT.

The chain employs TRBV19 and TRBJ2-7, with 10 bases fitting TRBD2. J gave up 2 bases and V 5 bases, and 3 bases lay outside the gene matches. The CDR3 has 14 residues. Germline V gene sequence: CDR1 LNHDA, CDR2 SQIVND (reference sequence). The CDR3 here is CASSRTSGAYEQYF. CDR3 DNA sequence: TGTGCCAGTAGTCGGACTAGCGGAGCCTACGAGCAGTACTTC.

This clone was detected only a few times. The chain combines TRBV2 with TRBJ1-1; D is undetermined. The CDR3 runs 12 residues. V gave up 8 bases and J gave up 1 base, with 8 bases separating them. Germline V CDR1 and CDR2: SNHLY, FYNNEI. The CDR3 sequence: CASGGKNTEAFF. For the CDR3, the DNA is TGTGCCAGCGGCGGAAAGAACACTGAAGCTTTCTTT.

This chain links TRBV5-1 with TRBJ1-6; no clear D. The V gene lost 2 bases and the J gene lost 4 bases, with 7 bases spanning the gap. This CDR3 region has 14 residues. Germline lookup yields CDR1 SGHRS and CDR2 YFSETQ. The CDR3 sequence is CASSLTEYNSPLHF. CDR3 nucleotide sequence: TGCGCCAGCAGCTTAACAGAGTATAATTCACCCCTCCACTTT.

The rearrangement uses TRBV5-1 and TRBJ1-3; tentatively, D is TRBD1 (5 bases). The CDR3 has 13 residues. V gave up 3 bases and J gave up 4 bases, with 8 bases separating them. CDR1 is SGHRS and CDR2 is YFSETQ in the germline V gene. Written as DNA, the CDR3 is TGCGCCAGCAGCTATGACAGCGGAAACACCATATATTTT. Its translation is CASSYDSGNTIYF.

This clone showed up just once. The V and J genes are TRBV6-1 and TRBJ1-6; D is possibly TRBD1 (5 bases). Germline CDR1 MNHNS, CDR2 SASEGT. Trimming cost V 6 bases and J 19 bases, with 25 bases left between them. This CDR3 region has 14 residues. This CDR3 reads CASRRDSQIRTSHF. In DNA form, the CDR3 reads TGTGCCAGCAGAAGGGACTCCCAAATTCGGACCAGTCACTTT.

CDR3 region: CASSLGTSLIYNEQFF. The CDR3 coding sequence is TGTGCCAGCAGCCTCGGGACTTCTCTTATCTACAATGAGCAGTTCTTC. This sequence joins TRBV7-3 and TRBJ2-1; a possible D gene is TRBD2 (6 bases). The CDR3 runs 16 residues. V was pared by 5 bases and J by 3 bases, with 17 bases between. Germline CDR1 SGHTA, CDR2 FQGTGA.

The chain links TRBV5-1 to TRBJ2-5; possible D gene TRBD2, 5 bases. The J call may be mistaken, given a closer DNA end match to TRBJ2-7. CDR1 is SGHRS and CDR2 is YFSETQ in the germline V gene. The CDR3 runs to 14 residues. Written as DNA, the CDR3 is TGCGCCAGCAGCTTGGATCCGGGGTCTGACGAGCAGTACTTC. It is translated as CASSLDPGSDEQYF.

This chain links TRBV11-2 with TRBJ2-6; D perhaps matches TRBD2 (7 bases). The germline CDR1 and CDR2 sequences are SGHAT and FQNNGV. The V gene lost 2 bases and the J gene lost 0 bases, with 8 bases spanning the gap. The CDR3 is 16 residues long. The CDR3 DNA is TGTGCCAGCAGCTTAAGGGGGGGCTCTGGGGCCAACGTCCTGACTTTC. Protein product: CASSLRGGSGANVLTF. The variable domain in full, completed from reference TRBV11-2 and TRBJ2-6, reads EAGVAQSPRYKIIEKRQSVAFWCNPISGHATLYWYQQILGQGPKLLIQFQNNGVVDDSQLPKDRFSAERLKGVDSTLKIQPAKLEDSAVYLCASSLRGGSGANVLTFGAGSRLTVL.

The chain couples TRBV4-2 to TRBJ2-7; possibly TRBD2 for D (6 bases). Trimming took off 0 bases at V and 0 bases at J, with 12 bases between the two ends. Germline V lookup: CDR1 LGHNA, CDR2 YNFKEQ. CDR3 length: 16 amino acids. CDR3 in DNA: TGTGCCAGCAGCCAAGATCTAGCGAGTAGCTCCTACGAGCAGTACTTC. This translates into CASSQDLASSSYEQYF.

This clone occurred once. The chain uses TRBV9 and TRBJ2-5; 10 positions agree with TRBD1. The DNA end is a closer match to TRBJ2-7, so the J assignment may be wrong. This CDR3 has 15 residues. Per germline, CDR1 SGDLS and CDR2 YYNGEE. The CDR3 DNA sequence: TGTGCCAGCAGCGAGGGACCGGGACAGGGGTACGAGCAGTACTTC. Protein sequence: CASSEGPGQGYEQYF.

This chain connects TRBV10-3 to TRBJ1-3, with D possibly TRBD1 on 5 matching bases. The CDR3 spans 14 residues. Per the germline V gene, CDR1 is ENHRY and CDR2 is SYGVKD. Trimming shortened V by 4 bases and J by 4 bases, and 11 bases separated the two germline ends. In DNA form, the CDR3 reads TGTGCCATCAGTGGCGCAGGGTCAGGAAACACCATATATTTT. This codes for CAISGAGSGNTIYF.

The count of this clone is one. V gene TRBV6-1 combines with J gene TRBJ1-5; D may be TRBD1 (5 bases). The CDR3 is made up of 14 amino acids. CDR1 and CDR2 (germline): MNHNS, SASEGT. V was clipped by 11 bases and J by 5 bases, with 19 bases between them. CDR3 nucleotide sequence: TGTGCCGCCTGGGATAGGGGAGGGCATCAGCCCCAGCATTTT. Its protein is CAAWDRGGHQPQHF.

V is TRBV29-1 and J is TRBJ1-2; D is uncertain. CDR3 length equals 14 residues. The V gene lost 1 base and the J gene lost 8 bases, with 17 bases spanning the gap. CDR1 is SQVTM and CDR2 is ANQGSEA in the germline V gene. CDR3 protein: CSVEVIGSSGGYTF. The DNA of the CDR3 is TGCAGCGTTGAAGTTATTGGCAGTTCCGGGGGCTACACCTTC.

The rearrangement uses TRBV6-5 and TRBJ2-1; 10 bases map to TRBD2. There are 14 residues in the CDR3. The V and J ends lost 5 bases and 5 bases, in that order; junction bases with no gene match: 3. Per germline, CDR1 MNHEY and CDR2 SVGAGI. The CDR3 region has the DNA TGTGCCAGCAGTCTAGCGGGAGAAAACAATGAGCAGTTCTTC. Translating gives CASSLAGENNEQFF.

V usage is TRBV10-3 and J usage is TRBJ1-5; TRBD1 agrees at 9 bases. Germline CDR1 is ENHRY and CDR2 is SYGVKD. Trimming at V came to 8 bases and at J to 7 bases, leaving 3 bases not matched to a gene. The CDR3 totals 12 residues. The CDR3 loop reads CAIGTGRQPQHF. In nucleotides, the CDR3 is TGTGCCATCGGGACAGGGAGACAGCCCCAGCATTTT.

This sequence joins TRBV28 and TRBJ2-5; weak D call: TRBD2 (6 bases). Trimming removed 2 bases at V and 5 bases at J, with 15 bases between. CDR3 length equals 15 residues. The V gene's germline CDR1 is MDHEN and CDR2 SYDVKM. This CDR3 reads CASSLLAKGRETQYF. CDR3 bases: TGTGCCAGCAGTTTACTAGCGAAAGGGCGGGAGACCCAGTACTTC.

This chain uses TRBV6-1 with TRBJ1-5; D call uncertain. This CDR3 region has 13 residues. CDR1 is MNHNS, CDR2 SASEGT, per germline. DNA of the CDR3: TGTGTCACCTCACCCGGGGGCAATCAGCCCCAGCATTTT. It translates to CVTSPGGNQPQHF.